This is a list of T cell receptor beta chains from one sample in a study of T cells in Graves' hyperthyroidism and ophthalmopathy. Each CDR3 protein gets one entry after TCRdb re-called the multiplex PCR reads with MiXCR. Of about 590,000 distinct CDR3 sequences listed, 15% to 17% are singletons. Sequenced input: blood. The source is a young woman with Graves' hyperthyroidism. CDR3s include the opening cysteine and the closing phenylalanine or tryptophan. The D gene is left open where the match is weak. Clone size appears in some rows only: once, few, many, or a class for an expanded clone.

DNA	CDR3	V	size	D	J
TGTGCCATCAGCACCCCGGGACTAGAGACCCAGTACTTC	CAISTPGLETQYF	TRBV10-3	-	-	TRBJ2-5
TGTGCCAGCAGCCTGACAGGGGGTAAAAACACTGAAGCTTTCTTT	CASSLTGGKNTEAFF	TRBV9	few	TRBD1	TRBJ1-1
TGTGCCAGCAGCTTAGCGAAGCGGGAGTTGGAGCTGTTTTTT	CASSLAKRELELFF	TRBV7-2	many	TRBD2	TRBJ2-2
TGTGCCAGCAGACCTGGAGGGACCTCTAACTATGGCTACACCTTC	CASRPGGTSNYGYTF	TRBV12-3/TRBV12-4	many	-	TRBJ1-2
TGTGCCAGCAGCCCGGGACGGCAACAAGAGACCCAGTACTTC	CASSPGRQQETQYF	TRBV4-2	many	-	TRBJ2-5
TGTGCCAGTAGTATGACGATAAGCAGGGGGTATGAGCAGTTCTTC	CASSMTISRGYEQFF	TRBV19	few	TRBD1	TRBJ2-1
TGTGCCAGCACCCTAAATCCGAGAAGTGGGGAGCAGTACTTC	CASTLNPRSGEQYF	TRBV4-2	few	-	TRBJ2-7
TGTGCCAGCAGCCCCGAGGGCCCCGGGGAGCTGTTTTTT	CASSPEGPGELFF	TRBV7-9	-	-	TRBJ2-2
TGCAGTCAGGCCTTATCCTACAATGAGCAGTTCTTC	CSQALSYNEQFF	TRBV20-1	many	-	TRBJ2-1
TGCAGTGCTAGATATCCGGGAGGGCAGGGGAATGAGCAGTTCTTC	CSARYPGGQGNEQFF	TRBV20-1	many	TRBD2	TRBJ2-1
TGTGCCAGCTCATCCTCTGGCGGGAGGGGATACAATGAGCAGTTCTTC	CASSSSGGRGYNEQFF	TRBV18	many	TRBD2	TRBJ2-1
TGTGCCAGCAGCAAGGACAGAAGCAGTCAGCCCCAGCATTTT	CASSKDRSSQPQHF	TRBV6-1	few	-	TRBJ1-5
TGTGCCTGGAGTTACGTGGGAGCGGGTTCCTATGGCTACACCTTC	CAWSYVGAGSYGYTF	TRBV30	many	-	TRBJ1-2
TGTGCCAGCAGCTTAGGGGACATCGATAATTCACCCCTCCACTTT	CASSLGDIDNSPLHF	TRBV11-2	-	-	TRBJ1-6
TGTGCCACCAGCAGGGTGATCCAACAGGGGAAGCAGTACTTC	CATSRVIQQGKQYF	TRBV15	-	TRBD1	TRBJ2-7
TGTGCCTGGAGTGTATTAGCAAGTTGGGCTAACTATGGCTACACCTTC	CAWSVLASWANYGYTF	TRBV30	few	-	TRBJ1-2
TGTGCCTGGAGTGTACTCCGGGGATCTGGAAACACCATATATTTT	CAWSVLRGSGNTIYF	TRBV30	-	-	TRBJ1-3
TGCGCCAGCAGCCAAGCCCCCGGGACAGTCCAAGAGACCCAGTACTTC	CASSQAPGTVQETQYF	TRBV4-1	-	TRBD1	TRBJ2-5
TGTGCCAGCAGTCGTACAGGGTTGGATGGCTACACCTTC	CASSRTGLDGYTF	TRBV28	many	-	TRBJ1-2
TGTGCCATCAGTGAGGGAGGGTCTCAGCCCCAGCATTTT	CAISEGGSQPQHF	TRBV10-3	few	-	TRBJ1-5
TGCAGCGTGTTACTAGCGGGAGGGCCGGGGACCGGGGAGCTGTTTTTT	CSVLLAGGPGTGELFF	TRBV29-1	few	TRBD2	TRBJ2-2
TGTGCCAGCAGTACCCTACCCGGGACAGGGTACGGAGAGACCCAGTACTTC	CASSTLPGTGYGETQYF	TRBV28	-	TRBD1	TRBJ2-5
TGTGCCAGCAGCCCCCACACAGGGAACAATGAGCAGTTCTTC	CASSPHTGNNEQFF	TRBV9	few	-	TRBJ2-1
TGTGCCAGCAGCTTTCGGTTAGGGAGCTCCTACAATGAGCAGTTCTTC	CASSFRLGSSYNEQFF	TRBV11-2	many	-	TRBJ2-1
TGTGCCAGCAGCCAGGCGGGAGGGCCAAGGGATGAGCAGTACTTC	CASSQAGGPRDEQYF	TRBV3-1	many	TRBD2	TRBJ2-7
TGTGCCAGCACTCTAAGCCCCGGCTCCTACGAGCAGTACTTC	CASTLSPGSYEQYF	TRBV6-1	-	-	TRBJ2-7
TGCAGTGCTACCGCCCCCGACAGACCGAACACTGAAGCTTTCTTT	CSATAPDRPNTEAFF	TRBV20-1	many	-	TRBJ1-1
TGTGCCAGCTCACCGCCCGGACAGGACGGGGGAGAGTACTTC	CASSPPGQDGGEYF	TRBV18	few	-	TRBJ2-7
TGCGCCAGCAGTATGGGGGCCAATCCAGCCTACGAGCAGTACTTC	CASSMGANPAYEQYF	TRBV4-3	few	-	TRBJ2-7
TGTGCCAGCACCTTGGGACGGGGGCCGTACGAGCAGTACTTC	CASTLGRGPYEQYF	TRBV28	few	-	TRBJ2-7
TGTGCCAGCAGCCCCCTTTTAGGGAGGGCCTACGAGCAGTACTTC	CASSPLLGRAYEQYF	TRBV7-8	many	TRBD2	TRBJ2-7
TGTGCCAGCAGTTTATATCCGGACGGAAACAATCAGCCCCAGCATTTT	CASSLYPDGNNQPQHF	TRBV27	few	-	TRBJ1-5
TGCGCCAGCAGCTTGGAACCAGGGAGACGGGAGACCCAGTACTTC	CASSLEPGRRETQYF	TRBV5-1	-	-	TRBJ2-5
TGTGCCAGCAGCTCGGGGGCAGGGACTTCGAGCTCCTACGAGCAGTACTTC	CASSSGAGTSSSYEQYF	TRBV9	many	-	TRBJ2-7
TGTGCCAGGAGCGAGAGCGGGAGGATGGTAAACGAGCAGTACTTC	CARSESGRMVNEQYF	TRBV2	-	TRBD2	TRBJ2-7
TGCAGCGTTGAATTGGACAGGGAGGATTCCTACGAGCAGTACTTC	CSVELDREDSYEQYF	TRBV29-1	-	TRBD1	TRBJ2-7
TGTGCCAGCAGCTTATGGGGACAGGGTTACGAGCAGTACTTC	CASSLWGQGYEQYF	TRBV7-6	-	TRBD1	TRBJ2-7
TGCAGTGCTAGATCAGGGATGGAGACCCAGTACTTC	CSARSGMETQYF	TRBV20-1	-	-	TRBJ2-5
TGTGCCAGCAGCCAAGGGACTAGCGGGACCACAGATACGCAGTATTTT	CASSQGTSGTTDTQYF	TRBV11-1	many	TRBD2	TRBJ2-3
TGTGCCAGCATGGCCGGGGGAACCCTTGCTAATTCACCCCTCCACTTT	CASMAGGTLANSPLHF	TRBV27	few	-	TRBJ1-6
TGTGCCAGTGGACTAGTGGGAGGAGATACGCAGTATTTT	CASGLVGGDTQYF	TRBV5-8	many	TRBD2	TRBJ2-3
TGTGCCAGCAGTTACGGTTTGGGGGGACGCACAGATACGCAGTATTTT	CASSYGLGGRTDTQYF	TRBV12-3/TRBV12-4	many	-	TRBJ2-3
TGCGCCAGCAGCTTGTCGAACACTGAAGCTTTCTTT	CASSLSNTEAFF	TRBV5-1	many	-	TRBJ1-1
TGTGCCAGCAGCTTATCAGGCGAGCACTACGAGCAGTACTTC	CASSLSGEHYEQYF	TRBV7-9	-	-	TRBJ2-7
TGCAGCGTTGAAGGCCATTGGACAGAGAGCTACGAGCAGTACTTC	CSVEGHWTESYEQYF	TRBV29-1	-	-	TRBJ2-7
TGTGCCAGCAGCATCCGACCCCAAGCCTACAATGAGCAGTTCTTC	CASSIRPQAYNEQFF	TRBV7-2	many	-	TRBJ2-1
TGTGCCAGCAGTTTTGCACAGGGCTGGGAGCTGTTTTTT	CASSFAQGWELFF	TRBV27	few	-	TRBJ2-2
TGCAGCGTCGAGGCCCTGAGCTCCTACAATGAGCAGTTCTTC	CSVEALSSYNEQFF	TRBV29-1	few	-	TRBJ2-1